This is a list of T cell receptor beta chains from one sample in a study of CD8 T cells in ankylosing spondylitis. One entry per CDR3 protein, called by TCRdb with MiXCR from the 5' RACE reads. The data show 250,000 or so distinct CDR3 sequences, roughly a quarter seen once. Sequencing was performed on blood, either unsorted or a sorted T cell fraction (not recorded which). Every receptor here comes from a male donor with ankylosing spondylitis or in good health (not recorded which). Each CDR3 is given without its conserved first and last residue. Each record gives: D gene, V gene, J gene, CDR3 protein. A D gene is named only where the DNA matches it firmly.

>.|TRBV20-1|TRBJ2-6
SAWGGGANVPT
>TRBD1|TRBV19|TRBJ1-5
ASSQPRDRGNQPQH
>.|TRBV29-1|TRBJ1-2
SVDRGLRTNYGYT
>.|TRBV6-5|TRBJ1-4
ASSYSTRNEKLF
>.|TRBV15|TRBJ2-5
ATSRDQGQETQY
>.|TRBV11-2|TRBJ2-1
ASSWVWDGGRNEQF
>TRBD1|TRBV6-5|TRBJ2-5
ASSYSDRAETQY
>.|TRBV7-3|TRBJ2-5
ASSFLAPGAYGETQY
>TRBD2|TRBV2|TRBJ2-3
ASIPSGASTDTQY
>.|TRBV2|TRBJ1-2
ASSLTGRSNYGYT
>.|TRBV28|TRBJ1-1
ASTRGGTNTEAF
>.|TRBV23-1|TRBJ2-5
ASSHPQKYRVEDQETQY
>TRBD1|TRBV12-3/TRBV12-4|TRBJ2-3
ASQTGVQDTQY
>.|TRBV5-1|TRBJ2-1
ASSLGGKGYGEQF
>.|TRBV10-3|TRBJ1-5
AISAVGDQPQH
>.|TRBV20-1|TRBJ2-7
SATEGAHSYEQY
>.|TRBV20-1|TRBJ1-5
SARDPEQPQH
>.|TRBV29-1|TRBJ1-1
SVAGGANTEAF
>.|TRBV3-1|TRBJ2-3
ASSQDVDTQY
>TRBD2|TRBV20-1|TRBJ2-7
SALGGSSYEQY
>TRBD1|TRBV20-1|TRBJ2-7
SAVSAGQGTYEQY
>TRBD2|TRBV2|TRBJ2-1
ASSEGGRVNEQF
>.|TRBV20-1|TRBJ2-3
SATMTGRVPDTQY
>.|TRBV12-3/TRBV12-4|TRBJ1-4
ASSPQRGRTEKLF
>.|TRBV20-1|TRBJ2-5
SSPGDTQETQY
>.|TRBV12-3/TRBV12-4|TRBJ1-2
ASTPDRSGGGYT
>TRBD2|TRBV20-1|TRBJ2-1
SARTTSGGNEQF
>.|TRBV9|TRBJ1-2
ASSVSATTAYGYT
>.|TRBV29-1|TRBJ1-4
SAGVGGQLF
>TRBD1|TRBV5-1|TRBJ1-2
ASSWDRAYGYT
>.|TRBV7-2|TRBJ1-2
ASSLELGPTVYGYT
>TRBD1|TRBV7-2|TRBJ2-1
ASSPRDRGYNEQF
>.|TRBV29-1|TRBJ2-3
SLQGGSTDTQY
>TRBD1|TRBV20-1|TRBJ2-1
SARGPRDRGSYNEQF
>TRBD1|TRBV7-9|TRBJ2-7
ASSLGTVSYEQY